This TCR beta chain was retrieved from a study of T cells after yellow fever vaccination (dated by TCRdb to the late 2010s). Looking at the study overall: The SMART-Seq v4 Ultra Low Input RNA kit was used to prepare libraries from fractions with low cell numbers. To follow T-cell clones before and after both primary and booster YFV17D yellow fever vaccination, bulk TCR alpha and beta repertoires underwent longitudinal sequencing. Two healthy male donors, one aged 18 to 30 and one aged 30 to 40 years, made up the cohort. Blood samples were taken at several timepoints before and after primary and secondary immunization, and bulk PBMC replicates and cell subsets were isolated.

The investigation overall reported the following: Because abundant contaminating clonotypes from the bulk population could be contained in FACS-sorted repertoires, computational filtering was required. Most clones expanded after primary vaccination were re-detected after the booster (approximately 96% of CD4 and about nine tenths of CD8), suggesting broad memory maintenance. A small fraction of clonotypes appeared in both the CD4 and CD8 compartments, likely as a result of convergent recombination. Only two donors were included in the study, so the extent to which the findings can be generalized is limited. Compared with the primary T-cell response, the secondary T-cell response was weaker but faster, peaking on day 5 rather than day 15.

This specimen's treatment or condition label, interpreted: live attenuated yellow fever vaccine strain. PBMCs were isolated from peripheral blood using a standard Ficoll-Paque protocol. Dynabeads CD4 and CD8 positive selection kits were used to isolate the CD4 and CD8 T-cell fractions. TriZol was used to extract RNA from bulk PBMCs, from CD4 and CD8 fractions, and from dextramer-positive and dextramer-negative fractions. In the case of this clonotype: Its antigen is currently not known. Qualities for individual bases were not recorded, and no much larger clone is one base off.

The germline V gene sets CDR1 to SGHTA and CDR2 to FQGNSA. Trimming costs V 5 bases and J 3 bases, and their ends lie 13 bases apart. Counted from cysteine to phenylalanine, this CDR3 has 14 amino acids. The DNA shown is the 42-base CDR3, in frame from base 1. Synthesis of TCR cDNA relied on 5'RACE template switching, a step that introduced a universal primer site along with unique molecular identifiers. Priming of cDNA synthesis was performed from both the TCR alpha and TCR beta constant segments. Libraries were amplified in two PCR steps, with sample barcodes and sequencing adapters added in the second step. Sequencing of libraries was performed on Illumina HiSeq 2500 (2x100 bp) or NovaSeq (2x150 bp). On the authors' methods: Reads were demultiplexed and collapsed into UMI consensus sequences with MIGEC, and V(D)J alignment was performed with MiXCR. Using edgeR on replicate PBMC samples, clonotypes were called vaccine-responding if FDR was below 0.01 and the log2 fold change was above 5 up to day 15. Each bulk clonotype was labeled CD4 or CD8 based on which sequenced repertoire, CD4 or CD8, contained the clonotype at higher abundance. The raw public reads went through TCRdb reprocessing: fastp at Q25, MiXCR clone calling, in-frame beta chains kept. Each CDR3 protein appears once, grouped with its most common genes and DNA. The V and J calls were determined by TCRdb, not by the authors. A total of about 74,000 distinct CDR3 sequences appear in this sample, approximately 6.5% of them only once. Together, the top ten hold under 45% of the sample.

The rearrangement combines TRBV7-2 with TRBJ1-1; TRBD1 is perhaps the D gene, given 5 matching bases. The sample consisted of CD8+ T cells sorted from PBMCs, taken about 5 days after the first yellow fever vaccination. This receptor was taken from a man aged 18 to 35 who received the YFV17D yellow fever vaccine. The bases read TGTGCCAGCAGCCCGTCAGGGTGGGACACTGAAGCTTTCTTT. It codes for CASSPSGWDTEAFF. Full variable domain (CDR3 extended with the reference TRBV7-2 and TRBJ1-1 proteins): GAGVSQSPSNKVTEKGKDVELRCDPISGHTALYWYRQSLGQGLEFLIYFQGNSAPDKSGLPSDRFSAERTGGSVSTLTIQRTQQEDSAVYLCASSPSGWDTEAFFGQGTRLTVV.